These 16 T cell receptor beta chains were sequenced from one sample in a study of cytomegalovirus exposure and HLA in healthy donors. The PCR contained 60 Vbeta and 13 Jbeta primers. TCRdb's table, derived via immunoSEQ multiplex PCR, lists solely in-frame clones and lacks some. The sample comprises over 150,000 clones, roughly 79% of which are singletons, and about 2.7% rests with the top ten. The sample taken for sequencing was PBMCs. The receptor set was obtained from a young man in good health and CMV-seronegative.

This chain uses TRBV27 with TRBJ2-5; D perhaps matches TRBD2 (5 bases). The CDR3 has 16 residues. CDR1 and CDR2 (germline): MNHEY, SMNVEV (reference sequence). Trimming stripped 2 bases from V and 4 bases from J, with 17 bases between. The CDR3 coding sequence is TGTGCCAGCAGTTTACCCCTAGCTAGATATAGAGAGACCCAGTACTTC. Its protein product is CASSLPLARYRETQYF.

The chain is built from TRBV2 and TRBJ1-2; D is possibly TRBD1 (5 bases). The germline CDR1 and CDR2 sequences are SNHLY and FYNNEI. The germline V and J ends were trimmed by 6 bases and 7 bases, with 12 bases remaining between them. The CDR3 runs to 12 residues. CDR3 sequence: CASRGPPRGYTF. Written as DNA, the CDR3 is TGTGCCAGCAGGGGGCCGCCGCGTGGCTACACCTTC.

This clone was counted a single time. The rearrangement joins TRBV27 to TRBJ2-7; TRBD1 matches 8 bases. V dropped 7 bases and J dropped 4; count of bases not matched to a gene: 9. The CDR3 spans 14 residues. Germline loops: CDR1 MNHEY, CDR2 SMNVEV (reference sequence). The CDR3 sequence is CASKRQGQAYEQYF. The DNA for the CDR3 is TGTGCCAGCAAAAGACAGGGGCAGGCGTACGAGCAGTACTTC.

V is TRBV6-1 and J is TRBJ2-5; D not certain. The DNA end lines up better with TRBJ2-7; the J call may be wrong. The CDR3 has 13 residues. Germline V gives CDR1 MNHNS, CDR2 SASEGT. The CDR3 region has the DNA TGTGCCAGCAGTCTCATGAGCTCCTACGAGCAGTACTTC. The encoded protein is CASSLMSSYEQYF.

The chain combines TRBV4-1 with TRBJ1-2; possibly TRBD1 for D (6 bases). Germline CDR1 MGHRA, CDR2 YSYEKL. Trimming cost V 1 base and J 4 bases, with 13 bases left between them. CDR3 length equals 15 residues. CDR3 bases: TGCGCCAGCAGCCAAGGGGGGGGGCCGGTCTATGGCTACACCTTC. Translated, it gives CASSQGGGPVYGYTF.

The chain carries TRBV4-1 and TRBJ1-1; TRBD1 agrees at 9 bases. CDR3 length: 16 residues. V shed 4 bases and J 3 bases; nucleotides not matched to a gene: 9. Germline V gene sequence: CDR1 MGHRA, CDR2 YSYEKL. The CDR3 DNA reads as TGCGCCAGCAGCCCGGAAACAGGGGGCGCGGACACTGAAGCTTTCTTT. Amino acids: CASSPETGGADTEAFF.

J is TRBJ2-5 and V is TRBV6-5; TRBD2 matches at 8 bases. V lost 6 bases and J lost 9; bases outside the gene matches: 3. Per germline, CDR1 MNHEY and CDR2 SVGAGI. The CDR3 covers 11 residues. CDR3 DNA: TGTGCCAGCAGCCCCGGGGGGGCCCAGTACTTC. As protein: CASSPGGAQYF.

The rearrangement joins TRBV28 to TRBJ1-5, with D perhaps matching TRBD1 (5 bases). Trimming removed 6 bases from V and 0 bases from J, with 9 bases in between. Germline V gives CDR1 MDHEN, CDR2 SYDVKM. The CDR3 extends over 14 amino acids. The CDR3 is CASSRQYSNQPQHF. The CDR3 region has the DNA TGTGCCAGCAGCCGACAGTATAGCAATCAGCCCCAGCATTTT. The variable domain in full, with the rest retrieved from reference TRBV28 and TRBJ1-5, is DVKVTQSSRYLVKRTGEKVFLECVQDMDHENMFWYRQDPGLGLRLIYFSYDVKMKEKGDIPEGYSVSREKKERFSLILESASTNQTSMYLCASSRQYSNQPQHFGDGTRLSIL.

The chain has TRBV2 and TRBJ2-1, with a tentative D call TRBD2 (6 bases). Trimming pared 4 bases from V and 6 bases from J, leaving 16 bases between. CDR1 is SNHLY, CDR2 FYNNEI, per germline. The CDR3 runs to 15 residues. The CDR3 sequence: CASSVWELGGNEQFF. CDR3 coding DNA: TGTGCCAGCAGTGTATGGGAGCTGGGAGGCAATGAGCAGTTCTTC.

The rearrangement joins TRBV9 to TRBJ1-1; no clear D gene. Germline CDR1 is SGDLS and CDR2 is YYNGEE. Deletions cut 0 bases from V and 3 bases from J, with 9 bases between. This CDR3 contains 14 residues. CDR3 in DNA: TGTGCCAGCAGCGTAGTGGAGGGAGACACTGAAGCTTTCTTT. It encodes CASSVVEGDTEAFF.

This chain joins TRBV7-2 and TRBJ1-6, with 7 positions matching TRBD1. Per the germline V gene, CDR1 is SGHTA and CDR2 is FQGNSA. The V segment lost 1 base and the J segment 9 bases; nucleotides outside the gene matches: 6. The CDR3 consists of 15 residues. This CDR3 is CASSLDRGRASPLHF. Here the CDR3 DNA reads TGTGCCAGCAGCTTAGATAGGGGGCGGGCTTCACCCCTCCACTTT.

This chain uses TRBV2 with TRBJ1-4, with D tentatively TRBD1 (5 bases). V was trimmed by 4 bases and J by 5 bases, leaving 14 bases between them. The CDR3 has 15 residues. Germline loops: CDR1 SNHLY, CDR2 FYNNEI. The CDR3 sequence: CASSGPWGPNEKLFF. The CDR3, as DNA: TGTGCCAGCAGTGGCCCGTGGGGCCCAAATGAAAAACTGTTTTTT.

The CDR3 region is CATSPGAVGPAEAFF. The DNA of the CDR3 is TGTGCCACCAGCCCAGGGGCGGTCGGTCCCGCTGAAGCTTTCTTT. This rearrangement joins TRBV15 to TRBJ1-1; a possible D gene is TRBD1 (6 bases). Between the trimmed V and J ends, which lost 5 bases and 6 bases, there was a span of 19 bases. CDR3 size: 15 residues. Germline V gene lookup returns CDR1 LNHNV and CDR2 YYDKDF (reference sequence). Looking up the rest from reference TRBV15 and TRBJ1-1 gives the full variable domain: DAMVIQNPRYQVTQFGKPVTLSCSQTLNHNVMYWYQQKSSQAPKLLFHYYDKDFNNEADTPDNFQSRRPNTSFCFLDIRSPGLGDTAMYLCATSPGAVGPAEAFFGQGTRLTVV.

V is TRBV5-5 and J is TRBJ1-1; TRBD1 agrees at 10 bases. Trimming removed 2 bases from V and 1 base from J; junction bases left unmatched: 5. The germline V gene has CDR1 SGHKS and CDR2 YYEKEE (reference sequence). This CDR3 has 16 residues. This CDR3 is CASSFRQGARNTEAFF. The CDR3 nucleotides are TGTGCCAGCAGCTTTCGACAGGGGGCTCGGAACACTGAAGCTTTCTTT.

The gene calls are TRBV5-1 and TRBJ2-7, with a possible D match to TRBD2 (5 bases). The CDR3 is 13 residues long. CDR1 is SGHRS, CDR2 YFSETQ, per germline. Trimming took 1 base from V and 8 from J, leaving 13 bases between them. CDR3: CASSLMAGEQQYV. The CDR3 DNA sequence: TGCGCCAGCAGCTTGATGGCCGGGGAACAGCAGTACGTC.

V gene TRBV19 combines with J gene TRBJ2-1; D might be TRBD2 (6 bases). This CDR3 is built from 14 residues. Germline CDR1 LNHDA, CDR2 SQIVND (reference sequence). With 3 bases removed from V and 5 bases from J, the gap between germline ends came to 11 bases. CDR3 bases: TGTGCCAGTAGTATTGCGGGGCCCAACAATGAGCAGTTCTTC. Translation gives CASSIAGPNNEQFF.